Below, one T cell receptor beta chain is given with its context. These data originate in a study of response to subunit inactivated influenza vaccine. The CDR3 extends over 19 amino acids. Trimming cost V 5 bases and J 5 bases; bases outside gene matches: 16. CDR1 is MNHEY, CDR2 SMNVEV, per germline (reference sequence). TCRdb called the RT-PCR reads again in MiXCR, with one record for every CDR3 protein. Of some 500,000 distinct CDR3 sequences in the sample, about 25% are singletons; the top ten hold under 2.5%. The clonotype was recovered from a man in his fifties or sixties who received an inactivated influenza vaccine. The V call is TRBV27, the J call TRBJ2-1, with 12 bases fitting TRBD2. Material: CD4+ T cells sorted from PBMCs, obtained around 5 days after vaccination. In DNA, the CDR3 is TGTGCCAGCAGTCCACGGCGTTGGGCGCTAGCGGGGGGGCACAATGAGCAGTTCTTC. It specifies CASSPRRWALAGGHNEQFF.